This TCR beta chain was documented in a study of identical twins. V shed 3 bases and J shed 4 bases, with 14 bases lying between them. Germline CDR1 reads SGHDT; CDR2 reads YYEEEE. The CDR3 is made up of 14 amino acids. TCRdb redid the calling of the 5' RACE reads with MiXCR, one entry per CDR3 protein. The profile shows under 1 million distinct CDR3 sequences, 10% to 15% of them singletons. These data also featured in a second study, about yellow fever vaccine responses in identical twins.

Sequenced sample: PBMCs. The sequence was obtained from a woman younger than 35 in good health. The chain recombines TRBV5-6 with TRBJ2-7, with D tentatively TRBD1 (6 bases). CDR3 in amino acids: CASSSRGTLYEQYF. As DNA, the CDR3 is TGTGCCAGCAGCTCCCGAGGGACACTGTACGAGCAGTACTTC.